This entry features one T cell receptor (beta chain) sequence. The antigen is undetermined. Every bit of the isolated RNA underwent reverse transcription, so sequencing read expressed TCRB transcripts. Assay used: immunoSEQ multiplex PCR; TCRdb lists only in-frame clones, some missing. The sample holds hundreds of thousands of clones, under 8.5% seen once. The CDR3 is made up of 14 amino acids. Trimming removed 5 bases from V and 7 bases from J; junction bases left unmatched: 5. The germline V gene encodes CDR1 SEHNR and CDR2 FQNEAQ (reference sequence). These data are taken from a study of beta chain features in type 1 diabetes. General observations from the study: Within patients, naive, central memory and Treg TCRB repertoires seemed more similar than within healthy donors. Type 1 diabetes patients showed a moderate but significant shortening of TCRB CDR3s in all four CD4+ subsets.

This clonotype was obtained from a woman between 18 and 29 years old in good health. The chain carries TRBV7-9 and TRBJ1-4, with 9 positions matching TRBD1. Sequenced: central memory CD4+ T cells from blood. The CDR3 here is CASSQLQGAEKLFF. The CDR3 nucleotides are TGTGCCAGCAGCCAACTACAGGGGGCTGAAAAACTGTTTTTT.